These 17 T cell receptor beta chains were sequenced from one sample in a study of T cell responses to AZD1222 COVID-19 vaccine. Sequencing was performed with immunoSEQ multiplex PCR; in TCRdb, only in-frame clones are kept and a portion is missing. Of fewer than 130,000 clones in the sample, approximately 92% are singletons; the top ten hold 2% to 2.5%. The sample was peripheral blood, taken 28 days after the second AZD1222 dose. These receptor sequences come from an adult who received the AZD1222 COVID-19 vaccine.

The V call is TRBV15, the J call TRBJ1-1; TRBD1 agrees at 7 bases. The CDR3 totals 15 residues. Trimming took 3 bases from V and 0 from J; bases not matched to a gene: 4. CDR1 and CDR2 (germline): LNHNV, YYDKDF (reference sequence). CDR3 loop: CATSSPGQLNTEAFF. The CDR3 bases are TGTGCCACCAGCAGTCCGGGACAGCTGAACACTGAAGCTTTCTTT.

The V and J genes are TRBV6-5 and TRBJ1-5; D is unresolved. V lost 4 bases and J lost 0, with 13 bases in between. Germline CDR1 and CDR2: MNHEY and SVGAGI. This CDR3 has 16 amino acids. The CDR3 protein is CASSSVLKVSNQPQHF. The CDR3 DNA reads as TGTGCCAGCAGTTCCGTACTGAAAGTTAGCAATCAGCCCCAGCATTTT.

The chain carries TRBV6-4 and TRBJ1-1; D unclear. Trimming removed 6 bases at V and 1 base at J, with 9 bases between. The CDR3 is 13 amino acids. Germline V CDR1 and CDR2: MRHNA, SNTAGT. CDR3 residues: CASSQDGNTEAFF. CDR3 DNA sequence: TGTGCCAGCAGCCAGGACGGGAACACTGAAGCTTTCTTT.

The V gene is TRBV7-2, the J gene TRBJ2-7, with TRBD1 matching over 9 bases. Germline V lookup: CDR1 SGHTA, CDR2 FQGNSA. The CDR3 runs 16 residues. V lost 4 bases, J lost 7 bases, and 14 bases stayed unmatched. CDR3 nucleotide sequence: TGTGCCAGCAGCTACCAACAGGGGGCGCGGACTGGAGAGCAGTACTTC. Amino acid sequence: CASSYQQGARTGEQYF.

J is TRBJ1-2 and V is TRBV29-1; the D gene is possibly TRBD1 (6 bases). The CDR3 is 12 residues long. Between the trimmed V and J ends, which lost 7 bases and 0 bases, there was a span of 9 bases. Germline assignment: CDR1 SQVTM and CDR2 ANQGSEA. The CDR3 sequence is CSAGQTNYGYTF. In DNA form, the CDR3 reads TGCAGCGCCGGACAGACTAACTATGGCTACACCTTC.

CDR3 nucleotide sequence: TGCGCCAGCAGGAAAGCAACTAATGAAAAACTGTTTTTT. Translation: CASRKATNEKLFF. The chain recombines TRBV5-1 with TRBJ1-4, with no clear D. The V gene's germline CDR1 is SGHRS and CDR2 YFSETQ. The V and J ends lost 5 bases and 0 bases respectively, with 5 bases between them. The length of the CDR3 is 13 residues.

This sequence joins TRBV7-6 and TRBJ2-3, with D perhaps matching TRBD2 (6 bases). From germline, CDR1 is SGHVS and CDR2 FNYEAQ. The CDR3 contains 15 residues. Trimming removed 2 bases at V and 0 bases at J, with 9 bases between. The CDR3 bases are TGTGCCAGCAGCTTACTAGCGTCTAGCACAGATACGCAGTATTTT. Its translation: CASSLLASSTDTQYF.

This chain joins TRBV19 and TRBJ1-3; no clear D. CDR1 and CDR2 (germline): LNHDA, SQIVND (reference sequence). The CDR3 is made up of 14 amino acids. Deletions cut 3 bases from V and 4 bases from J, with 10 bases between. CDR3 in DNA: TGTGCCAGTAGTATTCTGTTTAGCGGAAACACCATATATTTT. Its translation is CASSILFSGNTIYF.

This clone was detected a few times. The chain is built from TRBV29-1 and TRBJ1-1; D gene ambiguous. The V gene lost 0 bases and the J gene lost 5 bases, with 10 bases spanning the gap. This CDR3 spans 13 amino acids. CDR1 is SQVTM and CDR2 is ANQGSEA in the germline V gene. The CDR3 bases are TGCAGCGTTGAAGAGGCATGGGAGACTGAAGCTTTCTTT. This encodes CSVEEAWETEAFF.

The genes are TRBV4-2 and TRBJ1-5, with D possibly TRBD1 on 5 matching bases. The CDR3 contains 15 residues. V dropped 4 bases and J dropped 3 bases, with 13 bases sitting between them. From germline, CDR1 is LGHNA and CDR2 YNFKEQ. In nucleotides, the CDR3 is TGTGCCAGCAGCCGAAGGGGAGGGACCAATCAGCCCCAGCATTTT. Encoded protein: CASSRRGGTNQPQHF.

The chain combines TRBV5-5 with TRBJ1-6; D is unresolved. The V and J ends lost 0 bases and 4 bases respectively, with 11 bases between them. The CDR3 sequence is 16 residues long. From germline, CDR1 is SGHKS and CDR2 YYEKEE (reference sequence). CDR3 amino acids: CASSLDGSEYNSPLHF. CDR3 sequence (DNA): TGTGCCAGCAGCTTGGATGGCAGCGAGTATAATTCACCCCTCCACTTT.

The CDR3 spells CASSQSLNRDSNYNSPLHF. Here the CDR3 DNA reads TGCGCCAGCAGTCAATCCCTCAACCGGGACTCAAATTATAATTCACCCCTCCACTTT. V is TRBV23-1 and J is TRBJ1-6; tentative D call: TRBD1 (5 bases). TRBV23-1 qualifies as an ORF whose function is uncertain. V was pared by 0 bases and J by 4 bases, with 19 bases between. The CDR3 length is 19 residues.

This chain joins TRBV6-4 and TRBJ1-6, with TRBD1 as a possible D gene (5 bases). V lost 5 bases to trimming and J lost 9 bases, with 14 bases between them. The CDR3 totals 14 residues. CDR1 and CDR2 from the germline V gene are MRHNA and SNTAGT. The CDR3: CASSLRSDISPLHF. The DNA for the CDR3 is TGTGCCAGCAGTCTTAGATCGGACATTTCACCCCTCCACTTT.

The rearrangement links TRBV21-1 to TRBJ1-6. TRBV21-1 is a documented pseudogene. The CDR3 is made up of 18 amino acids. In nucleotides, the CDR3 is TGTGCCAGCACCTCGGTCAGGTGTAGGAGCTCCTATAATTCACCCCTCCACTTT. It is translated as CASTSVRCRSSYNSPLHF.

The gene calls are TRBV10-3 and TRBJ1-1, with 7 positions matching TRBD1. The CDR3 loop spans 13 amino acids. The trim removed 3 bases at V and 7 bases at J, leaving 5 bases unmatched. In germline, CDR1 is ENHRY, CDR2 SYGVKD. The CDR3 spells CAISDSGDSEAFF. The CDR3 DNA reads as TGTGCCATCAGTGACTCGGGGGACAGTGAAGCTTTCTTT.

V usage is TRBV7-8 and J usage is TRBJ2-1; D may be TRBD2 (5 bases). The germline V and J ends were trimmed by 0 bases and 6 bases, with 12 bases remaining between them. Germline CDR1 SGHVS, CDR2 FQNEAQ. The CDR3 is 15 residues long. Here the CDR3 reads CASSLAELAGNEQFF. CDR3 coding DNA: TGTGCCAGCAGCTTAGCGGAATTGGCGGGCAATGAGCAGTTCTTC.

In this sample, this clone turned up once. V is TRBV7-2 and J is TRBJ1-5; no reliable D call. The germline gives CDR1 SGHTA, CDR2 FQGNSA. The CDR3 has 15 residues. V was trimmed by 5 bases and J by 5 bases, leaving 16 bases between them. In nucleotides, the CDR3 is TGTGCCAGCAGCGCTGGACCGGCGGACTATCAGCCCCAGCATTTT. It translates to CASSAGPADYQPQHF.